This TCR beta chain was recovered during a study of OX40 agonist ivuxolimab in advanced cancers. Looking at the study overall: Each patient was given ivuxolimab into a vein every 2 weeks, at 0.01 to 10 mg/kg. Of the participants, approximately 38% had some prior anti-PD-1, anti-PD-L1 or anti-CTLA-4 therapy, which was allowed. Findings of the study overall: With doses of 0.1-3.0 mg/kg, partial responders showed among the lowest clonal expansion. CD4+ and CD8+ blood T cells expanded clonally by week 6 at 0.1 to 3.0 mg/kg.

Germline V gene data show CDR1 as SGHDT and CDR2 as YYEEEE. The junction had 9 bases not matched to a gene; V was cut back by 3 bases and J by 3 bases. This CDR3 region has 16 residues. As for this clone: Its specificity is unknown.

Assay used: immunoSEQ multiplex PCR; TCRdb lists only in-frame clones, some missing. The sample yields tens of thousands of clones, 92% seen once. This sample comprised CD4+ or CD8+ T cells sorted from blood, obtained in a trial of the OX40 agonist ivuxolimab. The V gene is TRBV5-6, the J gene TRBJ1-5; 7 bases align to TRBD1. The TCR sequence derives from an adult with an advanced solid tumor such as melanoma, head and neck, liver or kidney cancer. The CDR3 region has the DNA TGTGCCAGCAGCTCCTCCTCGGGACAGATCAATCAGCCCCAGCATTTT. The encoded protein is CASSSSSGQINQPQHF. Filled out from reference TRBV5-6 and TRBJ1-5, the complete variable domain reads DAGVTQSPTHLIKTRGQQVTLRCSPKSGHDTVSWYQQALGQGPQFIFQYYEEEERQRGNFPDRFSGHQFPNYSSELNVNALLLGDSALYLCASSSSSGQINQPQHFGDGTRLSIL.